The next 8 T cell receptor beta chains were all read from a single sample in a study of T cells in Graves' hyperthyroidism and ophthalmopathy. The source material, RNA transcripts, was used to amplify TCR beta CDR3 regions. The HTBI primer set served for first-round RT-PCR of the TCR CDR3. TCRdb recomputed calls from the multiplex PCR reads with MiXCR, one row per CDR3 protein. The sample consists of fewer than 900,000 distinct CDR3 sequences, over 15% of them appearing once. Sequenced sample: blood. The source of these receptors is a man younger than 30 with Graves' hyperthyroidism.

This clonotype was detected many times. V gene TRBV28 combines with J gene TRBJ1-5; 7 nucleotides match TRBD1. This CDR3 is built from 15 residues. V trimming: 5 bases; J trimming: 3 bases; junction bases outside the gene matches: 7. Germline CDR1 is MDHEN and CDR2 is SYDVKM. The CDR3 region is CASSTGRGLNQPQHF. DNA of the CDR3: TGTGCCAGCAGTACTGGGAGGGGGCTCAATCAGCCCCAGCATTTT.

In this sample, this clonotype turned up many times. The chain links TRBV28 to TRBJ2-3; 8 bases agree with TRBD2. CDR3 length: 15 residues. Germline V gives CDR1 MDHEN, CDR2 SYDVKM. V trimming: 9 bases; J trimming: 0 bases; junction bases outside the gene matches: 8. In nucleotides, the CDR3 is TGTGCCAGTAAGCAATCTAGCGGGAGCACAGATACGCAGTATTTT. It yields the protein CASKQSSGSTDTQYF.

This chain joins TRBV20-1 and TRBJ2-1, with 7 bases aligning to TRBD1. Germline V gene lookup returns CDR1 DFQATT and CDR2 SNEGSKA (reference sequence). Unmatched junction bases numbered 5, after V lost 0 bases and J lost 6 bases. The CDR3 has 14 amino acids. The CDR3 DNA follows: TGCAGTGCTAGAGATAAGGCAGGGGGCAATGAGCAGTTCTTC. Protein sequence: CSARDKAGGNEQFF.

This clonotype has only a few counts. The genes are TRBV29-1 and TRBJ2-2; 8 bases map to TRBD2. With V trimmed by 4 bases and J by 5 bases, 6 bases remained unmatched. Germline CDR1 SQVTM, CDR2 ANQGSEA. This CDR3 contains 14 residues. For the CDR3, the DNA is TGCAGCGTTGTTCTCGGGAGGGGGACCGGGGAGCTGTTTTTT. This codes for CSVVLGRGTGELFF.

This clonotype was counted many times. The chain joins TRBV18 to TRBJ2-3; 9 nucleotides line up with TRBD2. The CDR3 sequence is 16 residues long. CDR1 KGHSH and CDR2 LQKENI come from the germline V gene. J gave up 6 bases and V 4 bases, and 11 bases lay outside the gene matches. The CDR3 reads CASSLRLAAAGDTQYF. CDR3 bases: TGTGCCAGCTCACTGCGACTAGCGGCAGCGGGGGATACGCAGTATTTT.

The chain joins TRBV18 to TRBJ2-7; D possibly corresponds to TRBD2 (5 bases). With 2 bases removed from V and 4 bases from J, the gap between germline ends came to 12 bases. Germline CDR1 is KGHSH and CDR2 is LQKENI. The CDR3 loop spans 14 amino acids. CDR3 in DNA: TGTGCCAGCTCACCAGCTAGCTCTACTTACGAGCAGTACTTC. Protein product: CASSPASSTYEQYF.

This rearrangement joins TRBV20-1 to TRBJ2-5, with D tentatively TRBD2 (5 bases). The CDR3 runs 14 residues. Germline CDR1 reads DFQATT; CDR2 reads SNEGSKA (reference sequence). The V gene lost 0 bases and the J gene lost 5 bases, with 13 bases spanning the gap. DNA for the CDR3: TGCAGTGCTAGAGAAACTAGAAAGGTGGAGACCCAGTACTTC. It codes for CSARETRKVETQYF.

This clonotype appeared many times. This chain joins TRBV27 and TRBJ2-5; the D gene could be TRBD1 or TRBD2 (5 bases each). The CDR3 consists of 13 residues. Germline CDR1 is MNHEY and CDR2 is SMNVEV (reference sequence). Trimming removed 6 bases from V and 1 base from J, with 9 bases in between. This CDR3 reads CASRPGTQETQYF. The CDR3, as DNA: TGTGCCAGCAGACCCGGGACCCAAGAGACCCAGTACTTC.